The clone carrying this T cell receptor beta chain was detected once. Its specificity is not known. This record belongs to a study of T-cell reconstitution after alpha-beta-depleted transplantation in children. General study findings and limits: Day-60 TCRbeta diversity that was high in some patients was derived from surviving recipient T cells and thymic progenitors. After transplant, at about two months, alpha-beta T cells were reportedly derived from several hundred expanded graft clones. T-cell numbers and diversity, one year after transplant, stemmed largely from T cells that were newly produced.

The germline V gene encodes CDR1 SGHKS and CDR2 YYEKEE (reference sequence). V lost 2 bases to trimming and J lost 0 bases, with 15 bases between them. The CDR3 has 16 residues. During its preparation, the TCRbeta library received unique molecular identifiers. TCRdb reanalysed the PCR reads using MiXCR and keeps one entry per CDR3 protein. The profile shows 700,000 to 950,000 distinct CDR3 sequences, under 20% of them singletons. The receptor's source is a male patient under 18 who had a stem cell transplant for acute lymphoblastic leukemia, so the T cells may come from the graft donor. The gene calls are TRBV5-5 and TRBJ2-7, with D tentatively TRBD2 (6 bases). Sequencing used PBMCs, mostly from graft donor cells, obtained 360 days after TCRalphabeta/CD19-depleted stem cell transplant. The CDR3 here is CASSFRSPGLSYEQYF. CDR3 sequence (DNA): TGTGCCAGCAGCTTTCGCTCTCCGGGACTCTCCTACGAGCAGTACTTC.